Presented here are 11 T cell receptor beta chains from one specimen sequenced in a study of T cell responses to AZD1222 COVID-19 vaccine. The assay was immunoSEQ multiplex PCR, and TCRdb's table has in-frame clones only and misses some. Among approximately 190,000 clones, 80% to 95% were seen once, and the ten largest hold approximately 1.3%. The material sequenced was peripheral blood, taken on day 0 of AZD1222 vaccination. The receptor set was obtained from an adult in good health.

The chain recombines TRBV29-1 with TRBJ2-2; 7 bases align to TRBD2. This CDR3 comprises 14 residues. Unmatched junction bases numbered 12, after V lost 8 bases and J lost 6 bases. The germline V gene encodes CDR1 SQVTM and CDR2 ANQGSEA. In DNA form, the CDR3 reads TGCAGCATCCCGAAGGGAGGGATGGCCGGGGAGCTGTTTTTT. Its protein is CSIPKGGMAGELFF.

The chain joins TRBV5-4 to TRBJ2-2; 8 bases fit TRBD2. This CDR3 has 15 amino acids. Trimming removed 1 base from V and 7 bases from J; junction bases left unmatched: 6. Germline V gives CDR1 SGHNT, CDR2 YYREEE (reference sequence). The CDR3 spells CASSLRGGIGGELFF. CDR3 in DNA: TGTGCCAGCAGCTTGCGGGGGGGCATCGGCGGGGAGCTGTTTTTT. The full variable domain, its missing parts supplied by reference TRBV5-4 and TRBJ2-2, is ETGVTQSPTHLIKTRGQQVTLRCSSQSGHNTVSWYQQALGQGPQFIFQYYREEENGRGNFPPRFSGLQFPNYSSELNVNALELDDSALYLCASSLRGGIGGELFFGEGSRLTVL.

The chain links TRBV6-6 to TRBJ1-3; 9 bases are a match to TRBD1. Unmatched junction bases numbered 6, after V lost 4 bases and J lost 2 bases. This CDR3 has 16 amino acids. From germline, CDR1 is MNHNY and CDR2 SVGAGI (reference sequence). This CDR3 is CASSSLTGGPGNTIYF. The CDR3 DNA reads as TGTGCCAGCAGTTCTTTAACAGGGGGCCCTGGAAACACCATATATTTT.

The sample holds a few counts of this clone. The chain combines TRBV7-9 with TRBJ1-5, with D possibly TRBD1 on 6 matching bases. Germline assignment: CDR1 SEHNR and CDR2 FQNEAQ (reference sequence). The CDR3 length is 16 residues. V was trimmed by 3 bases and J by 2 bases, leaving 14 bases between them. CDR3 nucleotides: TGTGCCAGCAGCTTCTACAGGGATGCGGGCAATCAGCCCCAGCATTTT. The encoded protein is CASSFYRDAGNQPQHF. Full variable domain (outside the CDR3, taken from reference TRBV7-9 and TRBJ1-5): DTGVSQNPRHKITKRGQNVTFRCDPISEHNRLYWYRQTLGQGPEFLTYFQNEAQLEKSRLLSDRFSAERPKGSFSTLEIQRTEQGDSAMYLCASSFYRDAGNQPQHFGDGTRLSIL.

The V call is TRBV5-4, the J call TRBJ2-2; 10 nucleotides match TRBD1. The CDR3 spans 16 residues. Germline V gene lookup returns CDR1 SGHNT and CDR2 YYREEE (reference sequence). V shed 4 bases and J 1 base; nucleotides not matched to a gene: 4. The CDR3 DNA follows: TGTGCCAGCAGCGTACGGACAGGGGGGAACACCGGGGAGCTGTTTTTT. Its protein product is CASSVRTGGNTGELFF. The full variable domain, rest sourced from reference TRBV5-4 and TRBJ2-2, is ETGVTQSPTHLIKTRGQQVTLRCSSQSGHNTVSWYQQALGQGPQFIFQYYREEENGRGNFPPRFSGLQFPNYSSELNVNALELDDSALYLCASSVRTGGNTGELFFGEGSRLTVL.

The CDR3 protein is CASGNGGILGSGANVLTF. The CDR3 coding sequence is TGTGCCAGCGGCAACGGAGGGATCCTTGGCTCTGGGGCCAACGTCCTGACTTTC. The chain has TRBV6-4 and TRBJ2-6; possibly TRBD2 for D (6 bases). The germline gives CDR1 MRHNA, CDR2 SNTAGT. V lost 8 bases and J 0 bases, leaving 20 bases between the germline ends. The CDR3 runs to 18 residues.

This CDR3 is CASEVGAGERKLFF. As DNA, the CDR3 is TGTGCCAGCGAAGTGGGGGCTGGGGAAAGAAAACTGTTTTTT. The V and J genes are TRBV15 and TRBJ1-4, with a possible D match to TRBD1 (6 bases). The V end lost 10 bases, the J end lost 10 bases, and 22 bases lay between the germline ends. CDR3 length: 14 amino acids. CDR1 is LNHNV, CDR2 YYDKDF, per germline (reference sequence).

DNA for the CDR3: TGTGCCAGCAGTCGGACAGCCTCTGGAAACACCATATATTTT. Its protein is CASSRTASGNTIYF. This chain connects TRBV27 to TRBJ1-3; TRBD1 might be the D (6 bases). This CDR3 contains 14 residues. V was cut by 5 bases and J by 0 bases, with 8 bases left in between. The germline V gene has CDR1 MNHEY and CDR2 SMNVEV (reference sequence).

The CDR3 DNA sequence: TGCGCCAGCAGCTTGCCCCTGAGAGGCGAGCAGTACTTC. Protein product: CASSLPLRGEQYF. The V gene is TRBV5-1, the J gene TRBJ2-7, with D hard to call. Per germline, CDR1 SGHRS and CDR2 YFSETQ. Trimming removed 1 base at V and 6 bases at J, with 11 bases between. This CDR3 is 13 amino acids long.

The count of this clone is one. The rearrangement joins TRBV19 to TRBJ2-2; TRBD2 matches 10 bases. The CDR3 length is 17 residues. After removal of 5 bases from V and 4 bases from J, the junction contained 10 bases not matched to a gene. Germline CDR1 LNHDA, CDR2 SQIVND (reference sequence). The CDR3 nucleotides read TGTGCCAGTAGTCCCTCAAATCTAGCGGGGGTCACCGGGGAGCTGTTTTTT. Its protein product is CASSPSNLAGVTGELFF. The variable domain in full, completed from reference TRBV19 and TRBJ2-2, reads DGGITQSPKYLFRKEGQNVTLSCEQNLNHDAMYWYRQDPGQGLRLIYYSQIVNDFQKGDIAEGYSVSREKKESFPLTVTSAQKNPTAFYLCASSPSNLAGVTGELFFGEGSRLTVL.

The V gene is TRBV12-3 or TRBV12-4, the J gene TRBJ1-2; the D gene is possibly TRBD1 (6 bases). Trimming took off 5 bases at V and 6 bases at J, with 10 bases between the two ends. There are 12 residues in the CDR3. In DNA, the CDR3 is TGTGCCAGCAGTCCCTCAGGGGATGGCTACACCTTC. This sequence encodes CASSPSGDGYTF.